This note documents a single TCR beta chain sequence. Participants spanned ages about 18 to 95 years and resided in roughly 22 US areas. For recovered donors of Cohort 3, there were two negative PCRs, clearance, or symptom resolution. This sample was included in a study of blood T cell repertoires in COVID-19. How the authors handled the data: Scientists estimated how many nucleated cells there were by amplifying reference gene primers. Data came from immunoSEQ multiplex PCR; TCRdb stores just in-frame clones and leaves some out. V and J calls plus clone size are reproduced from that table; the DNA served to infer D and trimming. The sample has roughly 200,000 clones, 90% seen once; the top ten hold less than 1.5%. The CDR3 is 17 amino acids. V lost 0 bases, J lost 2 bases, and 17 bases lay in between. Germline V CDR1 and CDR2: LNHDA, SQIVND (reference sequence).

The chain links TRBV19 to TRBJ2-7; D is unclear. This receptor was obtained from a man younger than 40 who had recovered from COVID-19. The sample comprised PBMCs or T cells enriched from blood (not recorded which). CDR3 nucleotides: TGTGCCAGTAGTATAGATTCAACGTCGCCAGGTGCCTACGAGCAGTACTTC. Residues: CASSIDSTSPGAYEQYF. The variable domain in full, completed from reference TRBV19 and TRBJ2-7, reads DGGITQSPKYLFRKEGQNVTLSCEQNLNHDAMYWYRQDPGQGLRLIYYSQIVNDFQKGDIAEGYSVSREKKESFPLTVTSAQKNPTAFYLCASSIDSTSPGAYEQYFGPGTRLTVT.